This T cell receptor beta chain emerged from a study of T cell repertoires in cytomegalovirus infection. Turning to the study itself: Public signatures in TCR beta pointed to CMV infection and matching HLA type. Overall study findings and caveats: Within the response measured ex vivo, HLA-C-restricted CMV-specific TCR beta clonotypes were dominant. Carriage of CMV together with the relevant HLA was identifiable through cumulative public TCR beta family frequency.

This clonotype was seen at least ten times. No antigen is known for it. Trimming at V came to 4 bases and at J to 7 bases, leaving 9 bases not matched to a gene. Germline lookup yields CDR1 MNHEY and CDR2 SVGEGT. CDR3 size: 15 residues. TCRdb ran MiXCR on the reads and lists one entry per CDR3 protein. The sample lists approximately 500,000 distinct CDR3 sequences; 11% were seen once. The sequence derives from a human donor in good health (CMV status not recorded). Some clones in this sample may be carry-over from other donors' samples. The source material was PBMCs. The chain employs TRBV6-2 or TRBV6-3 and TRBJ2-1; the match to TRBD2 covers 8 bases. The CDR3 region has the DNA TGTGCCAGCAGTTGGGGGGGTAGCGGGAAGAATGAGCAGTTCTTC. Translation gives CASSWGGSGKNEQFF.